This T cell receptor (beta chain) was captured in a study of metastatic and nonmetastatic thyroid tumors (dated by TCRdb to 2020 to 2022). Notes on the research overall: Repertoires were compared across peripheral blood and tumor or nodule tissue samples from malignant and benign thyroid patients.

Relative to germline, V is 3 bases shorter and J is 6 bases shorter, with 5 bases between their ends. Including the terminal cysteine and phenylalanine, the CDR3 comprises 11 residues. Just the 33-base CDR3 DNA is kept, in frame starting at base 1. CDR1 is given as DFQATT and CDR2 as SNEGSKA, both from the germline V gene (reference sequence). No treatment had been received by any patient before thyroid surgery. The study retrospectively analysed patient clinical samples collected from the early 2010s to the late 2010s using T-cell receptor beta sequencing. There are many counts of this clone. Its antigen is not yet known. Qualities for individual bases were not recorded, and no much larger clone is one base off. Receptor libraries were prepared by PCR. The reads were generated on an Illumina HiSeq 4000. The TCR beta-chain CDR3 region of each patient was profiled by high-throughput sequencing. For the original study's pipeline: CDR3 differences across clinicopathological groups were used to build a classifier for discriminating distant-metastatic papillary thyroid cancer patients. The Shannon index was used to measure repertoire diversity, and the Morisita-Horn index was used to measure how similar tumor and blood repertoires were. TCRdb cleaned the public reads at Q25 with fastp, built clones with MiXCR and kept in-frame beta chains. The V and J calls shown here were made by TCRdb, not taken from the authors' results. This sample has under 35,000 clones in its table, and under 25% of those were observed once. The top ten constitute roughly 14% of the sample.

The paper as a whole reports these results and caveats: TCR beta diversity was reported as significantly higher in malignant tumors than in benign nodules, in both blood and tumor samples.

The rearrangement combines TRBV20-1 with TRBJ2-2, with the D gene too uncertain to name. What was sequenced was blood. This clonotype originated in a female donor with papillary thyroid cancer or a benign thyroid nodule (not recorded which). Some clones in this sample may be carry-over from other donors' samples. The DNA sequence is TGCAGTGCTAGTGCCCCCGGGGAGCTGTTTTTT. This is translated as CSASAPGELFF.